This T cell receptor (beta chain) was retrieved from a study of T-cell memory formation after mild COVID-19. J gave up 8 bases and V 6 bases, and 4 bases lay outside the gene matches. CDR1 DFQATT and CDR2 SNEGSKA come from the germline V gene (reference sequence). CDR3 size: 13 residues. TCRdb re-derived calls from the 5' RACE reads in MiXCR, one entry per CDR3 protein. The sample holds about 110,000 distinct CDR3 sequences; 15% to 20% are singletons and the top ten take over 4.5%. This receptor was obtained from a man aged 18 to 30 who had mild COVID-19 (a few samples of this study predate the infection). Cell type and time point are not known. The chain has TRBV20-1 and TRBJ1-6; 10 nucleotides align to TRBD1. Sequencing used PBMCs or a T cell subset sorted from them (not recorded which). CDR3 in DNA: TGCAGTGCCTGGGACAGGGGTTATTCACCCCTCCACTTT. This encodes CSAWDRGYSPLHF.